This T cell receptor (beta chain) was retrieved from a study of T cells in Graves' hyperthyroidism and ophthalmopathy. The study, taken as a whole, reports: Prediction of ophthalmopathy progression came a median roughly 6.4 months pre-onset.

Germline CDR1 is SGHAT and CDR2 is FQNNGV. V lost 5 bases and J lost 2; bases outside the gene matches: 12. The CDR3 has 17 amino acids. The TCR beta CDR3 regions underwent amplification using RNA transcripts as the source. TCR CDR3 regions were first amplified by RT-PCR with HTBI primers. TCRdb independently ran MiXCR on the multiplex PCR reads; one entry per CDR3 protein. Of some 500,000 distinct CDR3 sequences listed, 14% were seen once; the top ten hold 17%. With respect to this clonotype: Antigen: not known.

The gene calls are TRBV11-2 and TRBJ2-3; 8 nucleotides line up with TRBD2. The sequence derives from a woman in her late teens or twenties with Graves' hyperthyroidism. The sequenced material came from blood. The CDR3 region is CASSRHPGGPPTDTQYF. The CDR3 coding sequence is TGTGCCAGCAGCCGCCACCCGGGAGGGCCCCCCACAGATACGCAGTATTTT.